This T cell receptor beta chain was profiled in a study of neurological immune-mediated disorders. General study findings and limits: Expansion of TCR clones was greatest in HTLV-1-associated myelopathy and smallest in multiple sclerosis, where it fell below that of healthy controls. The multiple sclerosis repertoire cluster was associated with no clinical or MRI feature.

Of note for this clonotype: Its antigen is unidentified.

Synthesis of cDNA was carried out by template-switch 5'RACE. The reaction used 10-nucleotide random UMIs. MiXCR, applied by TCRdb to the 5' RACE reads, yields one record per CDR3 protein. Of about 55,000 distinct CDR3 sequences in the sample, around 4.2% are singletons; the top ten hold about 3%. The unsorted libraries were produced from 2 million PBMCs held at -80 C. Germline V gene lookup returns CDR1 SGHRS and CDR2 YFSETQ. Trimming took off 0 bases at V and 0 bases at J, with 9 bases between the two ends. This CDR3 has 16 residues. The sample consisted of PBMCs. The source of this sequence is a middle-aged man with multiple sclerosis. This chain joins TRBV5-1 and TRBJ2-2; D is unclear. The CDR3 here is CASSLAPRSNTGELFF. CDR3 coding DNA: TGCGCCAGCAGCTTGGCCCCGAGGTCGAACACCGGGGAGCTGTTTTTT.